The 6 T cell receptor beta chains in this list originate from one sample, sequenced in a study of beta chain features in type 1 diabetes. The isolated RNA, all of it, was reverse transcribed, so expressed TCRB transcripts were what got sequenced. The data were produced by immunoSEQ multiplex PCR, yet TCRdb's version contains in-frame clones alone and is incomplete. The sample has 15,000 to 20,000 clones, about 50% seen once. Sequenced sample: stem cell memory CD4+ T cells from blood. These receptors all come from a man aged 18 to 29 in good health.

This clone turned up a few times. The chain uses TRBV29-1 and TRBJ1-1; 7 bases are shared with TRBD1. V was clipped by 7 bases and J by 1 base; unmatched bases: 6. The CDR3 loop spans 13 amino acids. Germline CDR1 reads SQVTM; CDR2 reads ANQGSEA. Written as DNA, the CDR3 is TGCAGCGCGAACAGGGGCGCGAACACTGAAGCTTTCTTT. Translation gives CSANRGANTEAFF. Using reference TRBV29-1 and TRBJ1-1 for the parts outside the CDR3, the full variable domain is SAVISQKPSRDICQRGTSLTIQCQVDSQVTMMFWYRQQPGQSLTLIATANQGSEATYESGFVIDKFPISRPNLTFSTLTVSNMSPEDSSIYLCSANRGANTEAFFGQGTRLTVV.

The chain has TRBV5-4 and TRBJ2-1; 7 bases agree with TRBD2. V gave up 4 bases and J gave up 3 bases; unmatched junction bases: 7. The V gene's germline CDR1 is SGHNT and CDR2 YYREEE (reference sequence). CDR3 length equals 15 residues. This chain's CDR3 is CASSQDRDYYNEQFF. The CDR3 DNA sequence: TGTGCCAGCAGCCAAGATAGGGACTACTACAATGAGCAGTTCTTC.

A note on this clone: Likely a read error: the CDR3 ends without its conserved phenylalanine or tryptophan. This chain joins TRBV7-3 and TRBJ1-6; D is uncertain. Looked up from germline, CDR1 is SGHTA and CDR2 is FQGTGA. V was cut by 5 bases and J by 11 bases, with 13 bases left in between. The CDR3 consists of 13 residues. This CDR3 is CASSTTEETPLHL. As DNA, the CDR3 is TGTGCCAGCAGCACCACGGAGGAAACACCCCTCCACCTT.

V is TRBV4-2 and J is TRBJ2-1, with TRBD2 matching over 8 bases. The ends lost 6 bases at V and 0 bases at J; junction bases unmatched: 7. This CDR3 comprises 16 residues. Germline assignment: CDR1 LGHNA and CDR2 YNFKEQ. The chain's CDR3 is CASSLWRGDSYNEQFF. The CDR3 region has the DNA TGTGCCAGCAGTCTGTGGCGGGGGGACTCCTACAATGAGCAGTTCTTC.

V and J are TRBV14 and TRBJ2-1; possible D gene TRBD2, 8 bases. The CDR3 sequence is 17 residues long. With 4 bases removed from V and 9 bases from J, the gap between germline ends came to 25 bases. Germline V CDR1 and CDR2: SGHDN, FVKESK. This CDR3 reads CASSPTGPQREKGEQFF. The DNA of the CDR3 is TGTGCCAGCAGCCCGACAGGGCCCCAGCGGGAGAAGGGTGAGCAGTTCTTC.

The rearrangement links TRBV18 to TRBJ2-7, with D perhaps TRBD2 (6 bases). This CDR3 has 14 amino acids. CDR1 is KGHSH, CDR2 LQKENI, per germline. V lost 2 bases and J 2 bases, leaving 10 bases between the germline ends. The CDR3 is CASSPAGKAYEQYF. DNA of the CDR3: TGTGCCAGCTCACCAGCGGGGAAAGCCTACGAGCAGTACTTC.